The 22 T cell receptor beta chains reported below all come from one sample, sequenced in a study of cytomegalovirus exposure and HLA in healthy donors. Both 60 Vbeta primers and 13 Jbeta primers went into the PCR. Clones were sequenced by immunoSEQ multiplex PCR, and TCRdb holds only the in-frame ones, with some missing. The profile covers some 190,000 clones, with around 67% appearing a single time and about 3% taken by the ten largest. Sample: PBMCs. The receptor set was obtained from a woman aged 25 to 39 in good health and CMV-seropositive.

The J gene is TRBJ2-2, the V gene TRBV10-1; the D gene is possibly TRBD2 (5 bases). Germline CDR1 is WNHNN and CDR2 is SYGVQD (reference sequence). This CDR3 contains 14 residues. V was pared by 8 bases and J by 1 base, with 11 bases between. The CDR3: CASSTNMNTGELFF. The CDR3 DNA sequence: TGCGCCAGCTCGACTAACATGAACACCGGGGAGCTGTTTTTT.

The chain employs TRBV5-1 and TRBJ1-1, with unresolved D. The ends were cut back, 4 bases at V and 1 base at J, with 8 bases in the middle. The CDR3 sequence is 13 residues long. Looked up from germline, CDR1 is SGHRS and CDR2 is YFSETQ. The CDR3 region has the DNA TGCGCCAGCAGCCTAGGTTGGAACACTGAAGCTTTCTTT. The encoded protein is CASSLGWNTEAFF.

This clone was seen a handful of times. One junction end disagrees with the germline gene, perhaps due to a read error. J is TRBJ1-1 and V is TRBV6-1; TRBD1 might be the D (5 bases). The CDR3 length is 15 residues. Germline values: CDR1 MNHNS, CDR2 SASEGT. The CDR3 DNA reads TGTGCCAGCAGTGAAGTCGGGGGGGGGAACGCTGAAGCTTTCTTT. This codes for CASSEVGGGNAEAFF.

The chain has TRBV19 and TRBJ1-5; tentative D call: TRBD1 (5 bases). Per germline, CDR1 LNHDA and CDR2 SQIVND (reference sequence). This CDR3 is built from 13 residues. V was shortened by 6 bases and J by 4 bases, with 10 bases between the two germline ends. In DNA form, the CDR3 reads TGTGCCAGTAGCCCCCCAGGGAATCAGCCCCAGCATTTT. Protein: CASSPPGNQPQHF.

V and J are TRBV7-2 and TRBJ2-7; D not resolved. The CDR3 has 12 amino acids. The V gene's germline CDR1 is SGHTA and CDR2 FQGNSA. The germline V and J ends were trimmed by 2 bases and 3 bases, with 5 bases remaining between them. The CDR3 DNA follows: TGTGCCAGCAGCTTATCCATCTACGAGCAGTACTTC. Translating gives CASSLSIYEQYF.

The chain combines TRBV19 with TRBJ1-5; D may be TRBD1 (5 bases). V was cut by 3 bases and J by 2 bases, with 11 bases left in between. This CDR3 contains 15 residues. CDR1 is LNHDA, CDR2 SQIVND, per germline (reference sequence). CDR3 sequence (DNA): TGTGCCAGTAGTATGGACACCCTCGGCAATCAGCCCCAGCATTTT. Protein sequence: CASSMDTLGNQPQHF.

V is TRBV19 and J is TRBJ2-5; possible D gene TRBD1, 6 bases. Trimming took off 6 bases at V and 2 bases at J, with 13 bases between the two ends. The CDR3 extends over 14 amino acids. Germline CDR1 is LNHDA and CDR2 is SQIVND (reference sequence). This CDR3 is CASSHQTGQETQYF. The CDR3 DNA is TGTGCCAGTAGCCACCAGACAGGTCAAGAGACCCAGTACTTC.

About this clone: Additional DNA sequences in this sample encode the identical CDR3. The chain recombines TRBV25-1 with TRBJ2-2, with 10 bases identical to TRBD2. CDR1 is MGHDK and CDR2 is SYGVNS in the germline V gene. The CDR3 runs 16 residues. The junction had 5 bases not matched to a gene; V was cut back by 6 bases and J by 1 base. The CDR3 reads CASRATSGENTGELFF. CDR3 nucleotide sequence: TGTGCCAGCAGGGCCACTAGCGGGGAGAACACCGGGGAGCTGTTTTTT.

Comment on this clone: Compared with germline, one end of the junction differs, possibly owing to a read error. The chain uses TRBV28 and TRBJ2-5; 11 bases map to TRBD1. CDR1 and CDR2 (germline): MDHEN, SYDVKM. The CDR3 sequence is 15 residues long. DNA for the CDR3: TGTGCCAGCAGTTTCCTGGACAGGGGGCAAGGGACCCAGTACTTC. It is translated as CASSFLDRGQGTQYF.

For the CDR3, the DNA is TGTGCCAGCAGCCCCAGGGGACTAGCTTCCGCTAGCACAGATACGCAGTATTTT. This sequence encodes CASSPRGLASASTDTQYF. The chain combines TRBV9 with TRBJ2-3; 9 bases are a match to TRBD2. CDR1 SGDLS and CDR2 YYNGEE come from the germline V gene. With 4 bases clipped from V and 0 bases from J, the junction kept 12 bases outside the gene matches. This CDR3 region has 18 residues.

This chain joins TRBV6-1 and TRBJ2-7, with D hard to call. Germline loops: CDR1 MNHNS, CDR2 SASEGT. The CDR3 extends over 13 amino acids. V was shortened by 2 bases and J by 3 bases, with 8 bases between the two germline ends. CDR3 coding DNA: TGTGCCAGCAGTGAACTCACCGGCTACGAGCAGTACTTC. Translating it yields CASSELTGYEQYF.

This clone was recorded only once. V usage is TRBV11-2 and J usage is TRBJ2-7; 8 bases align to TRBD2. CDR3 length equals 16 residues. The trim removed 1 base at V and 0 bases at J, leaving 5 bases unmatched. Germline V gene sequence: CDR1 SGHAT, CDR2 FQNNGV. CDR3 sequence (DNA): TGTGCCAGCAGCTTAGGAGCCAGCGGGAGCTCCTACGAGCAGTACTTC. Its protein is CASSLGASGSSYEQYF.

This clone was seen a few times. This chain joins TRBV5-1 and TRBJ1-4; D is unresolved. Trimming cost V 0 bases and J 10 bases, with 10 bases left between them. Germline V gene sequence: CDR1 SGHRS, CDR2 YFSETQ. The CDR3 sequence is 13 residues long. The CDR3 reads CASSLAASGKLFF. The CDR3, as DNA: TGCGCCAGCAGCTTGGCGGCTTCGGGAAAACTGTTTTTT.

Details on this clone: Compared with germline, one end of the junction differs, possibly owing to a read error. This same CDR3 is encoded by further DNA sequences in the sample. The CDR3 here is CASRTHRSYEQYF. The CDR3 DNA is TGCGCCAGCCGAACCCACAGGTCCTACGAGCAGTACTTC. The chain is built from TRBV28 and TRBJ2-7, with a weak D call TRBD1 (5 bases). Germline CDR1 and CDR2: MDHEN and SYDVKM. This CDR3 has 13 residues.

The chain employs TRBV12-2 and TRBJ2-3; the table's D gene call, TRBD2, was not cross checked with the DNA. TRBV12-2 is tagged as a pseudogene. The CDR3 has 14 residues. The DNA for the CDR3 is TGTGCAAGGCCCCTCCGCGGGTCCACAGATACGCAGTATTTT. Translating it yields CARPLRGSTDTQYF.

This chain links TRBV28 with TRBJ1-5; TRBD1 aligns across 10 bases. The V segment lost 8 bases and the J segment 6 bases; nucleotides outside the gene matches: 13. The CDR3 is made up of 16 amino acids. Germline V gene sequence: CDR1 MDHEN, CDR2 SYDVKM. This CDR3 reads CASRVARTGGTQPQHF. The CDR3, as DNA: TGTGCCAGCCGCGTCGCTCGGACAGGGGGGACTCAGCCCCAGCATTTT.

The rearrangement joins TRBV27 to TRBJ2-1; 9 bases match TRBD2. Germline CDR1 reads MNHEY; CDR2 reads SMNVEV (reference sequence). The CDR3 has 15 amino acids. With V trimmed by 3 bases and J by 5 bases, 5 bases remained unmatched. The CDR3 coding sequence is TGTGCCAGCAGTTTCTATAGCGGGAGAAACAATGAGCAGTTCTTC. Encoded protein: CASSFYSGRNNEQFF.

This chain connects TRBV28 to TRBJ1-1; TRBD1 matches at 8 bases. The CDR3 contains 15 residues. Germline V lookup: CDR1 MDHEN, CDR2 SYDVKM. Trimming took 4 bases from V and 4 from J; bases not matched to a gene: 8. In nucleotides, the CDR3 is TGTGCCAGCAGTTCTGCCGGGACAGGTTTCACTGAAGCTTTCTTT. This sequence encodes CASSSAGTGFTEAFF.

The chain recombines TRBV10-1 with TRBJ2-7, with D perhaps matching TRBD1 (6 bases). Germline lookup yields CDR1 WNHNN and CDR2 SYGVQD (reference sequence). The CDR3 consists of 16 residues. With 5 bases removed from V and 3 bases from J, the gap between germline ends came to 20 bases. The CDR3 sequence is CASSTGRGIHIYEQYF. The CDR3 nucleotides read TGCGCCAGCAGTACAGGGAGAGGGATCCACATCTACGAGCAGTACTTC.

The chain uses TRBV19 and TRBJ2-5; unclear D gene. The J call may be wrong; the DNA end is better matched by TRBJ2-7. The CDR3 totals 13 residues. From germline, CDR1 is LNHDA and CDR2 SQIVND (reference sequence). In nucleotides, the CDR3 is TGTGCCAGTAGTAACGGTGTTTCCTACGAGCAGTACTTC. Amino acids: CASSNGVSYEQYF.

The V and J genes are TRBV28 and TRBJ2-3; possibly TRBD2 for D (5 bases). The CDR3 runs 12 residues. Germline V gives CDR1 MDHEN, CDR2 SYDVKM. Trimming left V 7 bases short and J 2 bases short, with 7 bases between. CDR3 nucleotide sequence: TGTGCCAGCACGGGATACACAGATACGCAGTATTTT. This codes for CASTGYTDTQYF. The whole variable domain, filled in from reference TRBV28 and TRBJ2-3, reads DVKVTQSSRYLVKRTGEKVFLECVQDMDHENMFWYRQDPGLGLRLIYFSYDVKMKEKGDIPEGYSVSREKKERFSLILESASTNQTSMYLCASTGYTDTQYFGPGTRLTVL.

The chain has TRBV5-4 and TRBJ2-3; the D gene is possibly TRBD1 (5 bases). Trimming stripped 4 bases from V and 2 bases from J, with 26 bases between. Germline CDR1 is SGHNT and CDR2 is YYREEE (reference sequence). The CDR3 contains 19 residues. The CDR3 nucleotides read TGTGCCAGCAGCCGCGGTGGGGCAGGTTTGGTCGATTTCACAGATACGCAGTATTTT. Its protein is CASSRGGAGLVDFTDTQYF.